This T cell receptor beta chain is drawn from a study of metastatic and nonmetastatic thyroid tumors. Study background: Thyroid patients, malignant and benign, had repertoires compared across blood and tumor or nodule tissue.

Trimming removed 3 bases from V and 2 bases from J; junction bases left unmatched: 2. The CDR3 consists of 14 residues. Germline values: CDR1 SGDLS, CDR2 YYNGEE. TCRdb called clones again from the PCR reads with MiXCR. The sample records over 50,000 clones, roughly 30% being singletons. Not a single patient had been given any form of treatment at any point before undergoing thyroid surgery. This rearrangement joins TRBV9 to TRBJ1-2; 9 nucleotides align to TRBD1. Sequenced sample: blood. This sequence originates from a female donor with papillary thyroid cancer or a benign thyroid nodule (not recorded which). Some clones in this sample may be carry-over from other donors' samples. In DNA, the CDR3 is TGTGCCAGCAGCGCGGGACAGGGAAACTATGGCTACACCTTC. It encodes CASSAGQGNYGYTF. Complete variable domain (other parts from reference TRBV9 and TRBJ1-2): DSGVTQTPKHLITATGQRVTLRCSPRSGDLSVYWYQQSLDQGLQFLIQYYNGEERAKGNILERFSAQQFPDLHSELNLSSLELGDSALYFCASSAGQGNYGYTFGSGTRLTVV.